This TCR beta chain came from a study of blood T cell repertoires in COVID-19. Study-level information: The origin of the acute and convalescent COVID-19 samples was the United States, Italy and Spain. Sources were T cells, B-cell-depleted T cells, or PBMCs; the material itself was cDNA or gDNA.

Germline CDR1 is SGHAT and CDR2 is FQNNGV. The length of the CDR3 is 18 residues. Trimming cost V 7 bases and J 4 bases; bases outside gene matches: 18. In the study's own analysis: Researchers report that nucleated cell counts were estimated from reference gene primer amplification. The data were produced by immunoSEQ multiplex PCR, yet TCRdb's version contains in-frame clones alone and is incomplete. That table furnishes V, J and clone size, whereas the DNA furnished D and trimming. The sample has approximately 150,000 clones; approximately 88% are singletons. V is TRBV11-2 and J is TRBJ2-1; 8 bases fit TRBD1. This receptor was obtained from a woman aged 45 to 65 with acute or convalescent COVID-19. The source material was peripheral blood. Written as DNA, the CDR3 is TGTGCCAGCACCGGACAGGGTAGCGGCCGCTCGAAATACAATGAGCAGTTCTTC. Protein: CASTGQGSGRSKYNEQFF. The entire variable domain, with the rest obtained from reference TRBV11-2 and TRBJ2-1, is as follows: EAGVAQSPRYKIIEKRQSVAFWCNPISGHATLYWYQQILGQGPKLLIQFQNNGVVDDSQLPKDRFSAERLKGVDSTLKIQPAKLEDSAVYLCASTGQGSGRSKYNEQFFGPGTRLTVL.